What follows are 23 T cell receptor beta chains derived from one specimen sequenced in a study of patients and donors after allogeneic stem cell transplantation. In TCRdb, the RT-PCR reads were re-called with MiXCR into one record per CDR3 protein. Among hundreds of thousands of distinct CDR3 sequences listed, approximately 16% were seen once. Sequenced: blood, either unsorted or a sorted T cell fraction (not recorded which). The receptor set was obtained from a human donor who was either an allogeneic HSCT recipient or a stem cell or donor lymphocyte infusion donor (not recorded which). It is not recorded whose cells these are; they may come from a transplant donor.

This clonotype has more than one count but fewer than ten. V is TRBV5-5 and J is TRBJ2-3, with D unclear. The CDR3 length is 14 residues. With 2 bases removed from V and 2 bases from J, the gap between germline ends came to 9 bases. The germline CDR1 and CDR2 sequences are SGHKS and YYEKEE (reference sequence). The CDR3 loop reads CASSFGRNTDTQYF. The CDR3 DNA reads as TGTGCCAGCAGCTTCGGACGGAACACAGATACGCAGTATTTT.

J is TRBJ2-5 and V is TRBV20-1; possibly TRBD1 for D (6 bases). The CDR3 is 14 amino acids. Germline CDR1 and CDR2: DFQATT and SNEGSKA (reference sequence). V lost 3 bases to trimming and J lost 2 bases, with 13 bases between them. This CDR3 is CSASLGTKQETQYF. The CDR3 bases are TGCAGTGCTAGCCTCGGGACAAAACAAGAGACCCAGTACTTC.

The rearrangement uses TRBV2 and TRBJ2-1, with 10 bases aligning to TRBD2. Germline CDR1 SNHLY, CDR2 FYNNEI. V shed 6 bases and J 6 bases; nucleotides not matched to a gene: 8. The CDR3 has 15 residues. CDR3: CASRELAGRFNEQFF. DNA of the CDR3: TGTGCCAGCAGGGAACTAGCGGGGAGGTTCAATGAGCAGTTCTTC.

A note on this clonotype: A much larger clone differs from this one at a single base, so this may be a read error. V and J are TRBV12-3 or TRBV12-4 and TRBJ1-2; D perhaps matches TRBD1 (5 bases). This CDR3 has 13 residues. The V gene lost 6 bases and the J gene lost 2 bases, with 10 bases spanning the gap. In nucleotides, the CDR3 is TGTGCCAGCAGACCGACAGACAACTATGGCTACACCTTC. This gives the protein CASRPTDNYGYTF.

This clonotype was detected only a few times. The chain recombines TRBV6-1 with TRBJ1-2, with 8 positions matching TRBD1. Looked up from germline, CDR1 is MNHNS and CDR2 is SASEGT. This CDR3 region has 13 residues. J was trimmed by 8 bases and V by 2 bases; bases with no gene match: 4. The CDR3 DNA follows: TGTGCCAGCAGTGAACAGGGGGCTGGGGGCTACACCTTC. Protein sequence: CASSEQGAGGYTF.

This chain connects TRBV20-1 to TRBJ2-6, with D perhaps being TRBD1 or TRBD2 (5 bases each). Trimming took 5 bases from V and 0 from J, leaving 14 bases between them. Germline CDR1 reads DFQATT; CDR2 reads SNEGSKA (reference sequence). CDR3 length equals 16 residues. This CDR3 is CSAPGTATSGANVLTF. The CDR3 bases are TGCAGTGCTCCCGGGACGGCTACCTCTGGGGCCAACGTCCTGACTTTC.

The V and J genes are TRBV20-1 and TRBJ2-3; D unresolved. CDR3 length: 14 residues. The germline V gene encodes CDR1 DFQATT and CDR2 SNEGSKA (reference sequence). V was pared by 0 bases and J by 1 base, with 8 bases between. The CDR3 DNA reads as TGCAGTGCTAGAGATAACCGACGCACAGATACGCAGTATTTT. It encodes CSARDNRRTDTQYF.

This clonotype has only a few counts. CDR3 residues: CASSQVGSGELFF. CDR3 sequence (DNA): TGCGCCAGCAGCCAAGTGGGGAGCGGGGAGCTGTTTTTT. The chain carries TRBV4-1 and TRBJ2-2; D might be TRBD2 (5 bases). This CDR3 is built from 13 residues. V shed 1 base and J shed 7 bases, with 7 bases lying between them. Germline V lookup: CDR1 MGHRA, CDR2 YSYEKL.

The chain is built from TRBV19 and TRBJ1-3, with unresolved D. Germline CDR1 is LNHDA and CDR2 is SQIVND (reference sequence). V lost 1 base to trimming and J lost 0 bases, with 7 bases between them. The CDR3 spans 15 residues. The chain's CDR3 is CASSIGPNSGNTIYF. CDR3 in DNA: TGTGCCAGTAGTATAGGACCGAACTCTGGAAACACCATATATTTT. The complete variable domain, with remaining parts taken from reference TRBV19 and TRBJ1-3, reads DGGITQSPKYLFRKEGQNVTLSCEQNLNHDAMYWYRQDPGQGLRLIYYSQIVNDFQKGDIAEGYSVSREKKESFPLTVTSAQKNPTAFYLCASSIGPNSGNTIYFGEGSWLTVV.

This clonotype showed up just a few times. The rearrangement links TRBV10-3 to TRBJ2-1, with 12 bases identical to TRBD2. Germline CDR1 and CDR2: ENHRY and SYGVKD. CDR3 size: 16 residues. Unmatched junction bases numbered 7, after V lost 3 bases and J lost 7 bases. The CDR3 sequence is CAISDPTSGSRNEQFF. The CDR3 DNA reads as TGTGCCATCAGTGACCCGACTAGCGGGAGTAGGAATGAGCAGTTCTTC.

This clonotype was recorded a few times. V gene TRBV5-5 combines with J gene TRBJ1-5, with a possible D match to TRBD1 (5 bases). The CDR3 length is 14 residues. V was pared by 2 bases and J by 5 bases, with 11 bases between. Germline V gene sequence: CDR1 SGHKS, CDR2 YYEKEE (reference sequence). The CDR3, as DNA: TGTGCCAGCAGCTTTTGGACACGGGATCAGCCCCAGCATTTT. It translates to CASSFWTRDQPQHF.

This clonotype was recorded at least ten times. The chain couples TRBV5-1 to TRBJ1-5, with 8 nucleotides matching TRBD1. J lost 5 bases, V lost 4 bases, and 11 bases had no gene match. CDR1 SGHRS and CDR2 YFSETQ come from the germline V gene. The length of the CDR3 is 16 residues. Here the CDR3 DNA reads TGCGCCAGCAGCCCGACTGGGGACAGGAGAGATCAGCCCCAGCATTTT. Encoded protein: CASSPTGDRRDQPQHF. Variable domain in full (rest from reference TRBV5-1 and TRBJ1-5): KAGVTQTPRYLIKTRGQQVTLSCSPISGHRSVSWYQQTPGQGLQFLFEYFSETQRNKGNFPGRFSGRQFSNSRSEMNVSTLELGDSALYLCASSPTGDRRDQPQHFGDGTRLSIL.

This clonotype was found a few times. The gene calls are TRBV7-9 and TRBJ1-6; D gene ambiguous. Germline values: CDR1 SEHNR, CDR2 FQNEAQ (reference sequence). This CDR3 has 14 amino acids. The ends were cut back, 3 bases at V and 8 bases at J, with 11 bases in the middle. CDR3: CASSLVVVDSPLHF. The CDR3 bases are TGTGCCAGCAGCTTGGTGGTGGTTGATTCACCCCTCCACTTT.

The genes are TRBV6-5 and TRBJ1-6; 10 bases align to TRBD1. The CDR3 has 19 amino acids. Trimming at V came to 0 bases and at J to 2 bases, leaving 7 bases not matched to a gene. Germline lookup yields CDR1 MNHEY and CDR2 SVGAGI. CDR3 residues: CASSYSGLGTGAYNSPLHF. The DNA for the CDR3 is TGTGCCAGCAGTTACTCTGGGTTGGGGACAGGGGCCTATAATTCACCCCTCCACTTT.

This chain joins TRBV7-3 and TRBJ2-3, with 8 bases identical to TRBD2. This CDR3 comprises 16 residues. CDR1 is SGHTA, CDR2 FQGTGA, per germline. The junction had 7 bases not matched to a gene; V was cut back by 1 base and J by 4 bases. The CDR3: CASSLSAAGGADTQYF. The CDR3 DNA reads TGTGCCAGCAGCTTAAGTGCCGCGGGGGGAGCAGATACGCAGTATTTT.

The sample holds a few counts of this clonotype. The chain combines TRBV5-1 with TRBJ1-1, with 9 bases lining up with TRBD1. V trimming: 3 bases; J trimming: 0 bases; junction bases outside the gene matches: 9. The CDR3 runs to 17 residues. Looked up from germline, CDR1 is SGHRS and CDR2 is YFSETQ. As DNA, the CDR3 is TGCGCCAGCAGCTCGACAGGGGGGGGTCCTATGAACACTGAAGCTTTCTTT. As protein: CASSSTGGGPMNTEAFF.

This clonotype turned up a few times. The chain joins TRBV11-3 to TRBJ2-1; D is tentatively TRBD1 or TRBD2 (6 bases each). V gave up 1 base and J gave up 0 bases, with 10 bases separating them. CDR1 is SGHNT and CDR2 is YENEEA in the germline V gene. This CDR3 region has 16 residues. The DNA of the CDR3 is TGTGCCAGCAGCTTAGTCGGGGGCCTCTCCTACAATGAGCAGTTCTTC. Translating it yields CASSLVGGLSYNEQFF.

A few counts support this clonotype. The rearrangement uses TRBV12-3 or TRBV12-4 and TRBJ1-3; 9 bases align to TRBD1. Germline trimming cut 5 bases from V and 7 bases from J; bases unmatched to any gene: 6. The CDR3 is 14 amino acids. The CDR3 sequence: CASSMDRGKNTIYF. DNA of the CDR3: TGTGCCAGCAGTATGGACAGGGGAAAGAACACCATATATTTT.

This chain's CDR3 is CASSLGGAYTF. Here the CDR3 DNA reads TGTGCCAGCAGCTTAGGAGGGGCTTACACCTTC. The rearrangement joins TRBV7-8 to TRBJ1-2; TRBD1 is a possible D gene (5 bases). The length of the CDR3 is 11 residues. Germline values: CDR1 SGHVS, CDR2 FQNEAQ. Deletions cut 1 base from V and 11 bases from J, with 8 bases between.

J is TRBJ2-7 and V is TRBV3-1; no reliable D call. The V end lost 0 bases, the J end lost 7 bases, and 10 bases lay between the germline ends. Per germline, CDR1 LGHDT and CDR2 YNNKEL (reference sequence). The CDR3 runs to 13 residues. The CDR3 nucleotides are TGTGCCAGCAGCCAAGATAGAGCTGGAGAGCAGTACTTC. Protein product: CASSQDRAGEQYF.

This clonotype was seen many times. This chain joins TRBV7-9 and TRBJ2-1, with D perhaps TRBD2 (6 bases). Germline CDR1 and CDR2: SEHNR and FQNEAQ (reference sequence). Trimming pared 5 bases from V and 7 bases from J, leaving 21 bases between. The CDR3 totals 16 residues. The DNA of the CDR3 is TGTGCCAGCAGCGTCCAAGGTGGTAGGGCGGGGAATGAGCAGTTCTTC. Its translation: CASSVQGGRAGNEQFF.

The chain employs TRBV7-8 and TRBJ1-2; TRBD1 matches 9 bases. This CDR3 has 15 amino acids. The germline CDR1 and CDR2 sequences are SGHVS and FQNEAQ. V was pared by 4 bases and J by 2 bases, with 5 bases of the junction left unmatched. CDR3 in DNA: TGTGCCAGCAGCTCACCGGGACAGGGCAACTATGGCTACACCTTC. Amino acids: CASSSPGQGNYGYTF. Looking up the rest from reference TRBV7-8 and TRBJ1-2 gives the full variable domain: GAGVSQSPRYKVAKRGQDVALRCDPISGHVSLFWYQQALGQGPEFLTYFQNEAQLDKSGLPSDRFFAERPEGSVSTLKIQRTQQEDSAVYLCASSSPGQGNYGYTFGSGTRLTVV.

The rearrangement joins TRBV12-3 or TRBV12-4 to TRBJ1-4, with D possibly matching TRBD1 (5 bases). V lost 10 bases to trimming and J lost 6 bases, with 12 bases between them. CDR3 length equals 12 residues. DNA of the CDR3: TGTGCCACCGGGACGTCGGATGAAAAACTGTTTTTT. It yields the protein CATGTSDEKLFF.